This is a list of T cell receptor beta chains from one sample in a study of cytomegalovirus exposure and HLA in healthy donors. Sequencing was performed with immunoSEQ multiplex PCR; in TCRdb, only in-frame clones are kept and a portion is missing. Its table records roughly 40,000 clones. Sequencing was carried out using PBMCs. These TCRs come from a male donor in good health and CMV-seronegative. Both conserved end residues are part of each CDR3. The D gene is left open where the match is weak.

TRBJ2-7,TRBV7-8,NA,14,CASSLERGLYEQYF,TGTGCCAGCAGCTTAGAAAGAGGGCTCTACGAGCAGTACTTC
TRBJ2-7,TRBV6-5,NA,14,CASSRTTTAGEQYF,TGTGCCAGCAGTAGGACTACCACCGCGGGGGAGCAGTACTTC
TRBJ1-1,TRBV18,NA,13,CASSPIDLTEAFF,TGTGCCAGCTCACCAATAGATCTGACTGAAGCTTTCTTT
TRBJ1-1,TRBV11-1,NA,14,CASSDRQANTEAFF,TGTGCCAGCAGCGACAGACAGGCGAACACTGAAGCTTTCTTT
TRBJ2-5,TRBV12-2,NA,16,CASRLGGQREEETQYF,TGTGCAAGTCGCTTAGGAGGTCAGCGGGAGGAAGAGACCCAGTACTTC
TRBJ2-1,TRBV2,NA,12,CASTSLRVEQFF,TGTGCCAGCACCTCCCTTCGGGTTGAGCAGTTCTTC
TRBJ1-2,TRBV4-3,TRBD1,16,CASSQDDRGTNYGYTF,TGCGCCAGCAGCCAAGACGACAGGGGGACTAACTATGGCTACACCTTC
TRBJ2-2,TRBV27,NA,14,CASSSQGAYGELFF,TGTGCCAGCAGCTCACAAGGGGCATACGGGGAGCTGTTTTTT
TRBJ1-2,TRBV5-1,NA,14,CASSWTVGDYGYTF,TGCGCCAGCAGCTGGACAGTGGGGGACTATGGCTACACCTTC
TRBJ2-7,TRBV29-1,NA,12,CSVLMGVDEQYF,TGCAGCGTTCTTATGGGAGTCGACGAGCAGTACTTC
TRBJ2-6,TRBV18,TRBD1,18,CASSPRQGRSSGANVLTF,TGTGCCAGCTCACCCCGACAGGGTAGGAGCTCTGGGGCCAACGTCCTGACTTTC
TRBJ2-7,TRBV14,TRBD2,14,CASSQVAGGREQYF,TGTGCCAGCAGCCAAGTGGCGGGAGGGCGCGAGCAGTACTTC
TRBJ2-1,TRBV7-3,TRBD2,13,CASSPREAGKQFF,TGTGCCAGCAGCCCCCGGGAAGCGGGGAAACAGTTCTTC
TRBJ2-1,TRBV7-2,TRBD2,14,CASSLSLADNEQFF,TGTGCCAGCAGCTTAAGCCTAGCGGACAATGAGCAGTTCTTC
TRBJ1-2,TRBV12-5,NA,15,CASGLGGGVNYGYTF,TGTGCTAGTGGTCTGGGTGGGGGGGTCAACTATGGCTACACCTTC
TRBJ2-7,TRBV7-2,NA,15,CASSLEATSSYEQYF,TGTGCCAGCAGCTTAGAAGCCACGAGCTCCTACGAGCAGTACTTC
TRBJ1-4,TRBV9,NA,14,CASSVGGQNEKLFF,TGTGCCAGCAGCGTAGGGGGGCAAAATGAAAAACTGTTTTTT
TRBJ2-7,TRBV28,TRBD2,21,CASSLSQIKTSGTLPSYEQYF,TGTGCCAGCAGTTTGAGTCAGATCAAGACTAGCGGGACACTCCCCTCCTACGAGCAGTACTTC
TRBJ2-3,TRBV7-9,NA,16,CASSHIDSYITDTQYF,TGTGCCAGCAGCCATATTGACAGTTATATCACAGATACGCAGTATTTT
TRBJ1-4,TRBV4-1,TRBD1,18,CASRVSGDRGRANEKLFF,TGCGCCAGCCGCGTTTCGGGGGACAGGGGGCGAGCCAATGAAAAACTGTTTTTT
TRBJ2-1,TRBV6-5,NA,13,CASRPGLRGEQFF,TGTGCCAGCAGACCCGGCCTTAGAGGTGAGCAGTTCTTC
TRBJ2-1,TRBV4-1,TRBD2,17,CASSPQRLAGSYNEQFF,TGCGCCAGCAGCCCCCAGAGACTAGCGGGCTCCTACAATGAGCAGTTCTTC